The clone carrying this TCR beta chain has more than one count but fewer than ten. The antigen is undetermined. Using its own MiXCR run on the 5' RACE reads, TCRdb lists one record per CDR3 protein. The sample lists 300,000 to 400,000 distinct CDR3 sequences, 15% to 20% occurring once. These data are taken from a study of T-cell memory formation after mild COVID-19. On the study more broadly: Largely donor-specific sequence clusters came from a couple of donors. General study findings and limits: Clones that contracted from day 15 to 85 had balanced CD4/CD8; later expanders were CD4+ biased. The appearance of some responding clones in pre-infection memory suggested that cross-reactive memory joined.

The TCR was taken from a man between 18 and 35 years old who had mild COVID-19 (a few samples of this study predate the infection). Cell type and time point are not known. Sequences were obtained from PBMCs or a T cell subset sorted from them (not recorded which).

CDR3 DNA sequence: TGCGCCAGCACTCGGGGGGACTCCTACAATGAGCAGTTCTTC. It is translated as CASTRGDSYNEQFF. This chain uses TRBV5-1 with TRBJ2-1; TRBD2 agrees at 7 bases. Germline CDR1 SGHRS, CDR2 YFSETQ. Trimming took 6 bases from V and 0 from J; bases not matched to a gene: 3. The CDR3 spans 14 residues.